A single sample is the source of the 17 T cell receptor beta chains below, sequenced in a study of beta chain features in type 1 diabetes. cDNA synthesis used the whole RNA isolate, giving expressed TCRB sequences. The data were produced by immunoSEQ multiplex PCR, yet TCRdb's version contains in-frame clones alone and is incomplete. Among about 28,000 clones listed, less than 65% were seen once. Study-level results: For Type 1 diabetes patients, all four CD4+ subsets carried TCRB CDR3s that were moderately but significantly shorter.

Their antigens remain unidentified. Sequenced material: Tregs from blood. The origin of the receptors is a woman under 40 with type 1 diabetes.

The chain couples TRBV5-4 to TRBJ1-2; 7 bases fit TRBD1. Germline-derived CDR1 and CDR2 are SGHNT and YYREEE (reference sequence). The CDR3 loop spans 13 amino acids. After removal of 0 bases from V and 4 bases from J, the junction contained 0 bases not matched to a gene. The CDR3 here is CASSLDRGYGYTF. The CDR3 coding sequence is TGTGCCAGCAGCTTGGACAGGGGCTATGGCTACACCTTC.

The chain couples TRBV2 to TRBJ1-2; maybe TRBD1 (6 bases). The V gene's germline CDR1 is SNHLY and CDR2 FYNNEI. The CDR3 is made up of 16 amino acids. The ends were cut back, 4 bases at V and 3 bases at J, with 18 bases in the middle. DNA of the CDR3: TGTGCCAGCAGTGCGGCTTTGGGGGCGACGGACTATGGCTACACCTTC. This translates into CASSAALGATDYGYTF.

There are a few counts of this clone. The V call is TRBV10-3, the J call TRBJ2-1; TRBD2 is a possible D gene (5 bases). Germline V gene lookup returns CDR1 ENHRY and CDR2 SYGVKD. The CDR3 length is 14 residues. V was clipped by 0 bases and J by 6 bases, with 9 bases between them. The CDR3 here is CAISESVRANEQFF. Written as DNA, the CDR3 is TGTGCCATCAGTGAGTCAGTGAGGGCCAATGAGCAGTTCTTC.

This rearrangement joins TRBV9 to TRBJ1-1; a weak D match, TRBD1 (5 bases). The CDR3 covers 15 residues. The V end was cut by 3 bases, the J end by 0 bases, with 12 bases between. CDR1 is SGDLS and CDR2 is YYNGEE in the germline V gene. The CDR3 spells CASSAQGRLNTEAFF. CDR3 sequence (DNA): TGTGCCAGCAGCGCCCAGGGCCGCTTGAACACTGAAGCTTTCTTT.

CDR3 protein: CASVLRGKETQYF. The DNA of the CDR3 is TGTGCCAGCGTCTTGCGGGGGAAAGAGACCCAGTACTTC. This rearrangement joins TRBV6-5 to TRBJ2-5; 7 bases are shared with TRBD2. This CDR3 spans 13 amino acids. The junction had 6 bases not matched to a gene; V was cut back by 8 bases and J by 3 bases. Germline CDR1 is MNHEY and CDR2 is SVGAGI.

The chain employs TRBV7-2 and TRBJ1-2; TRBD1 agrees at 8 bases. CDR1 and CDR2 (germline): SGHTA, FQGNSA. Germline trimming cut 2 bases from V and 4 bases from J; bases unmatched to any gene: 3. This CDR3 contains 14 residues. CDR3 coding DNA: TGTGCCAGCAGCTTATCAGGGGGCGTCTATGGCTACACCTTC. This translates into CASSLSGGVYGYTF.

This clone was recorded a few times. The rearrangement uses TRBV7-9 and TRBJ2-3; possible D gene TRBD2, 6 bases. Trimming shortened V by 3 bases and J by 5 bases, and 15 bases separated the two germline ends. The germline V gene has CDR1 SEHNR and CDR2 FQNEAQ (reference sequence). The CDR3 spans 15 residues. CDR3 sequence: CASSFVGGIVDTQYF. As DNA, the CDR3 is TGTGCCAGCAGCTTCGTTGGCGGGATCGTAGATACGCAGTATTTT. The whole variable domain, remainder taken from reference TRBV7-9 and TRBJ2-3, is DTGVSQNPRHKITKRGQNVTFRCDPISEHNRLYWYRQTLGQGPEFLTYFQNEAQLEKSRLLSDRFSAERPKGSFSTLEIQRTEQGDSAMYLCASSFVGGIVDTQYFGPGTRLTVL.

Here the CDR3 reads CASSQGFSYGYTF. The CDR3 DNA is TGCGCCAGCAGCCAAGGTTTCAGCTATGGCTACACCTTC. V and J are TRBV4-1 and TRBJ1-2, with unresolved D. The length of the CDR3 is 13 residues. The V gene's germline CDR1 is MGHRA and CDR2 YSYEKL. The V end lost 1 base, the J end lost 4 bases, and 7 bases lay between the germline ends.

This clone was detected a few times. This sequence joins TRBV2 and TRBJ1-4; unclear D gene. CDR3 length: 16 amino acids. V gave up 2 bases and J gave up 4 bases, with 14 bases separating them. From germline, CDR1 is SNHLY and CDR2 FYNNEI. The CDR3 nucleotides are TGTGCCAGCAGTGAACAAGTCGGCAGGTTTAATGAAAAACTGTTTTTT. Amino acid sequence: CASSEQVGRFNEKLFF.

The chain recombines TRBV5-1 with TRBJ2-1; tentative D call: TRBD2 (6 bases). Germline CDR1 reads SGHRS; CDR2 reads YFSETQ. V lost 0 bases, J lost 9 bases, and 10 bases lay in between. This CDR3 comprises 13 residues. This CDR3 reads CASSLVGGAEQFF. The CDR3 nucleotides are TGCGCCAGCAGCTTGGTCGGCGGGGCTGAGCAGTTCTTC.

This clone was counted once. The rearrangement links TRBV20-1 to TRBJ2-5; D unresolved. The CDR3 runs to 11 residues. V gave up 6 bases and J gave up 4 bases, with 9 bases separating them. Per germline, CDR1 DFQATT and CDR2 SNEGSKA (reference sequence). In DNA, the CDR3 is TGCAGTGCCAAGCCTCCAGAGACCCAGTACTTC. Its translation: CSAKPPETQYF.

The chain uses TRBV29-1 and TRBJ2-7; TRBD1 aligns across 9 bases. J lost 6 bases, V lost 4 bases, and 10 bases had no gene match. This CDR3 is built from 14 residues. CDR1 is SQVTM, CDR2 ANQGSEA, per germline. The CDR3 is CSVARDRGFSEQYF. In DNA, the CDR3 is TGCAGCGTTGCTCGCGACAGGGGGTTTTCCGAGCAGTACTTC.

The chain recombines TRBV5-1 with TRBJ2-3; D is unclear. The CDR3 sequence is 16 residues long. V lost 2 bases to trimming and J lost 1 base, with 14 bases between them. CDR1 is SGHRS and CDR2 is YFSETQ in the germline V gene. CDR3 DNA sequence: TGCGCCAGCAGCTTTATTGAAGCTTCGGGCACAGATACGCAGTATTTT. As protein: CASSFIEASGTDTQYF.

The V gene is TRBV27, the J gene TRBJ1-1, with 8 bases matching TRBD1. V shed 3 bases, J shed 4 bases, and the junction held 10 bases outside the gene matches. Germline-derived CDR1 and CDR2 are MNHEY and SMNVEV (reference sequence). This CDR3 spans 16 amino acids. CDR3 sequence reads: CASSFLGQGLITEAFF. CDR3 coding DNA: TGTGCCAGCAGTTTCCTCGGACAGGGCTTAATCACTGAAGCTTTCTTT.

This clone is a singleton in its sample. The gene calls are TRBV5-1 and TRBJ2-1, with 10 bases identical to TRBD2. Germline loops: CDR1 SGHRS, CDR2 YFSETQ. The CDR3 loop spans 19 amino acids. J gave up 1 base and V 3 bases, and 13 bases lay outside the gene matches. The CDR3 region has the DNA TGCGCCAGCAGCTCCATTCTAGCGGGAGACAGTTGGTCCTACAATGAGCAGTTCTTC. Translated: CASSSILAGDSWSYNEQFF.

A few counts support this clone. This chain uses TRBV10-3 with TRBJ1-1; possibly TRBD1 for D (5 bases). This CDR3 is built from 13 residues. V lost 4 bases and J 4 bases, leaving 10 bases between the germline ends. Germline CDR1 reads ENHRY; CDR2 reads SYGVKD. CDR3 DNA: TGTGCCATCAGTGGGGGCTCGGTCACTGAAGCTTTCTTT. Its protein product is CAISGGSVTEAFF.

V is TRBV5-6 and J is TRBJ2-1; TRBD2 matches 7 bases. The CDR3 has 16 residues. J lost 8 bases, V lost 5 bases, and 16 bases had no gene match. The V gene's germline CDR1 is SGHDT and CDR2 YYEEEE. The CDR3 is CASSTFGREMGDEQFF. CDR3 nucleotides: TGTGCCAGCAGTACCTTCGGGCGGGAGATGGGCGATGAGCAGTTCTTC.